This entry lists 4 T cell receptor beta chains sequenced from one sample in a study of T cell repertoires in cytomegalovirus infection. TCRdb passed the reads through MiXCR, listing each CDR3 protein once. Of about 180,000 distinct CDR3 sequences in the sample, about a sixth were seen once. Sample: CD8+ T cells from PBMCs. All receptors derive from a human donor in good health (CMV status not recorded). Some clones in this sample may be carry-over from other donors' samples.

This clonotype showed up just a few times. V gene TRBV7-9 combines with J gene TRBJ2-3, with D unresolved. Trimming removed 3 bases from V and 2 bases from J, with 6 bases in between. This CDR3 comprises 13 residues. CDR1 is SEHNR and CDR2 is FQNEAQ in the germline V gene (reference sequence). CDR3 region: CASSLSVTDTQYF. Written as DNA, the CDR3 is TGTGCCAGCAGCTTGTCCGTCACAGATACGCAGTATTTT.

This clonotype was observed a few times. The chain links TRBV7-9 to TRBJ2-7; TRBD1 matches at 8 bases. V shed 5 bases, J shed 0 bases, and the junction held 9 bases outside the gene matches. The CDR3 loop spans 16 amino acids. CDR1 is SEHNR, CDR2 FQNEAQ, per germline (reference sequence). CDR3 bases: TGTGCCAGCAGCCGGGAACAGGGGGACTTCTCCTACGAGCAGTACTTC. As protein: CASSREQGDFSYEQYF.

The chain has TRBV12-3 or TRBV12-4 and TRBJ1-5, with 10 bases fitting TRBD1. The CDR3 totals 14 residues. J was trimmed by 6 bases and V by 3 bases; bases with no gene match: 2. In DNA form, the CDR3 reads TGTGCCAGCAGTTTTGGACAGGGGGGTCAGCCCCAGCATTTT. Translating it yields CASSFGQGGQPQHF.

J is TRBJ2-1 and V is TRBV4-3, with 9 bases that match TRBD2. Per germline, CDR1 LGHNA and CDR2 YSLEER. With 4 bases clipped from V and 0 bases from J, the junction kept 4 bases outside the gene matches. This CDR3 has 16 amino acids. CDR3 region: CASSLAGESSYNEQFF. Here the CDR3 DNA reads TGCGCCAGCAGCCTAGCGGGGGAGAGCTCCTACAATGAGCAGTTCTTC.